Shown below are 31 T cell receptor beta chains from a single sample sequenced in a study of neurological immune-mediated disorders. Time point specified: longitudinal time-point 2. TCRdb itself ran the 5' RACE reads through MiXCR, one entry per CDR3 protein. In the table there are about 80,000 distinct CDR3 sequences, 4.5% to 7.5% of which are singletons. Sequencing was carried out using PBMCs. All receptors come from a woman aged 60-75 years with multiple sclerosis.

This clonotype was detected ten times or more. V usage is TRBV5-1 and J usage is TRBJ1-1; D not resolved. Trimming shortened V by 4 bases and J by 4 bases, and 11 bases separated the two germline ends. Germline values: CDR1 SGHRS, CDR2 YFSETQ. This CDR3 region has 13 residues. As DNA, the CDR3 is TGCGCCAGCAGCGAGTCCCTGGGCACTGAAGCTTTCTTT. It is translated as CASSESLGTEAFF.

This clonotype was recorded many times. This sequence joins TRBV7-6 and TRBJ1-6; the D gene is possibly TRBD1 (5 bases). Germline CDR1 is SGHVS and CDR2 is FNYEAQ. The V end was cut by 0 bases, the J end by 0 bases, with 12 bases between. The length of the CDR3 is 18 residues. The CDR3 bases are TGTGCCAGCAGCTTAGCGGGAGCGGGGGGCTCCTATAATTCACCCCTCCACTTT. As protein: CASSLAGAGGSYNSPLHF.

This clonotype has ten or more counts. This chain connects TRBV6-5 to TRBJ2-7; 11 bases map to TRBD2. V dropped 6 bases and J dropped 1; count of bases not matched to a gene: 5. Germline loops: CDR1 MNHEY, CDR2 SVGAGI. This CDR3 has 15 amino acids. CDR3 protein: CASSLLAGESYEQYF. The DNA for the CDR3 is TGTGCCAGCAGCTTACTAGCGGGGGAGTCCTACGAGCAGTACTTC.

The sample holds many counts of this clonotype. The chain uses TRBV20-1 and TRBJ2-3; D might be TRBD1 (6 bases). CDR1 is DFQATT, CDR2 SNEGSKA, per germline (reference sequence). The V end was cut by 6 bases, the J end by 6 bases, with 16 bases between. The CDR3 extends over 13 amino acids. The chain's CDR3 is CSAYRQASDTQYF. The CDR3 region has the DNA TGCAGTGCATACCGACAGGCCTCGGATACGCAGTATTTT.

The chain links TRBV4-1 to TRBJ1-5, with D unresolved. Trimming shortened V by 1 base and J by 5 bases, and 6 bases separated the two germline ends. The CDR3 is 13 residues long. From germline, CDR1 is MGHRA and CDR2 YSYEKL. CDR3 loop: CASSQAQYQPQHF. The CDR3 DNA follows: TGCGCCAGCAGCCAAGCGCAATATCAGCCCCAGCATTTT.

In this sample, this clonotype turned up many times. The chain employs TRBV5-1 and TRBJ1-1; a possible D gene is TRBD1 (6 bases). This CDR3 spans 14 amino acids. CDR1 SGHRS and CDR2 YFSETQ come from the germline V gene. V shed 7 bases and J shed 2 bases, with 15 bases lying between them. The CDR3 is CASGFSQGNTEAFF. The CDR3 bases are TGCGCCAGCGGGTTTTCACAGGGCAACACTGAAGCTTTCTTT.

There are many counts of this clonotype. In DNA, the CDR3 is TGTGCCAGCAGCTTAACGGACAGGTTGTACCAAGAGACCCAGTACTTC. The encoded protein is CASSLTDRLYQETQYF. The rearrangement links TRBV7-6 to TRBJ2-5; 7 nucleotides line up with TRBD1. This CDR3 has 16 amino acids. Trimming at V came to 2 bases and at J to 0 bases, leaving 6 bases not matched to a gene. Germline V gene lookup returns CDR1 SGHVS and CDR2 FNYEAQ.

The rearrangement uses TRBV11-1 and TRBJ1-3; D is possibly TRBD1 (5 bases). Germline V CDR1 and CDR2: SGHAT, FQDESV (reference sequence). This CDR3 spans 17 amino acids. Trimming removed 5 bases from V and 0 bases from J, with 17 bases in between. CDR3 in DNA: TGTGCCAGCAGCATGACCGGGACGACTAGCTCTGGAAACACCATATATTTT. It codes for CASSMTGTTSSGNTIYF.

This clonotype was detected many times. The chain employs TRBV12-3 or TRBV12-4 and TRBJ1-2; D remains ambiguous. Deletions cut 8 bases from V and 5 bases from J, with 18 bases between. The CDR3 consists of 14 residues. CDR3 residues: CASDGRLDRYGYTF. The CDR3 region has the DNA TGTGCCAGCGACGGCAGGCTCGATCGTTATGGCTACACCTTC.

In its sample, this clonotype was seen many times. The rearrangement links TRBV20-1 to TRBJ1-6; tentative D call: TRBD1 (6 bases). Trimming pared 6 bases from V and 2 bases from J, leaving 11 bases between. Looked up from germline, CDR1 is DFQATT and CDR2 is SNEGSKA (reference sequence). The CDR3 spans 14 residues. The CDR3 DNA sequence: TGCAGTGCCAGACGGGACACCTATAATTCACCCCTCCACTTT. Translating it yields CSARRDTYNSPLHF.

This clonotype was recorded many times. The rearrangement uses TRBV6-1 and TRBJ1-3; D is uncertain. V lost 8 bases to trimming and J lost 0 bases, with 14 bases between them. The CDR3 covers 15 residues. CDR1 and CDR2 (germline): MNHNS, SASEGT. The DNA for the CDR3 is TGTGCCAGCTGGGCCGGGCTTCGCTCTGGAAACACCATATATTTT. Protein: CASWAGLRSGNTIYF.

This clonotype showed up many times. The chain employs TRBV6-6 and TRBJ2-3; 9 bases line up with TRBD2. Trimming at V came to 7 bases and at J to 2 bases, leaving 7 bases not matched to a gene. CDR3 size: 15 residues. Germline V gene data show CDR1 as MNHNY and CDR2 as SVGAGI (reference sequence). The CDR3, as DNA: TGTGCCAGCACTGGTAGCGGGGGAAACACAGATACGCAGTATTTT. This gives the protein CASTGSGGNTDTQYF.

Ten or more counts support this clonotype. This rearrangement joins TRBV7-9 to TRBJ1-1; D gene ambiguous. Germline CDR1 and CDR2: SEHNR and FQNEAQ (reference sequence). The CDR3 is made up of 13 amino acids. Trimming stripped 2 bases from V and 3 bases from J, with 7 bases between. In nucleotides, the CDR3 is TGTGCCAGCAGCTTATGGCGGGACACTGAAGCTTTCTTT. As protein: CASSLWRDTEAFF.

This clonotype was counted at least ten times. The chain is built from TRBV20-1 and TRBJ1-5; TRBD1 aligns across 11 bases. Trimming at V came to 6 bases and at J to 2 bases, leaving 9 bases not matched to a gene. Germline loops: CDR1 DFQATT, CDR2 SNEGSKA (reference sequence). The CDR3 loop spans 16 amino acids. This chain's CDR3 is CSALGQGGFGNQPQHF. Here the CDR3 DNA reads TGCAGTGCATTGGGACAGGGGGGGTTTGGCAATCAGCCCCAGCATTTT.

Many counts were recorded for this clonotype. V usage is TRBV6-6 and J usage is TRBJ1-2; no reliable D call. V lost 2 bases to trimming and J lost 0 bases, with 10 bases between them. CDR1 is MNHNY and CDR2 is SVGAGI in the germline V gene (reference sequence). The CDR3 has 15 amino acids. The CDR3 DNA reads TGTGCCAGCAGTTACGGTGCAGGAACTAACTATGGCTACACCTTC. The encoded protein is CASSYGAGTNYGYTF.

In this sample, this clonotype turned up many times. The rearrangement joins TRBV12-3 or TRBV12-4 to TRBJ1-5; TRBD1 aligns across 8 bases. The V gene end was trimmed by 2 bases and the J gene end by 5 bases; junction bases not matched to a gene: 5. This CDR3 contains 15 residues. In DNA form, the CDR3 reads TGTGCCAGCAGTTTATATCAGGGGGCGGATCAGCCCCAGCATTTT. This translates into CASSLYQGADQPQHF.

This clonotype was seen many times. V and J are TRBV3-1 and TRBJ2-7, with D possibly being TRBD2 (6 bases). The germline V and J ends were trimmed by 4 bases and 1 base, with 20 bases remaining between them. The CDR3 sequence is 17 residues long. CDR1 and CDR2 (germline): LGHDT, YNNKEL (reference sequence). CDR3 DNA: TGTGCCAGCAGCCCAGTTCCGGTGGTCGGGGGATCCTACGAGCAGTACTTC. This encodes CASSPVPVVGGSYEQYF.

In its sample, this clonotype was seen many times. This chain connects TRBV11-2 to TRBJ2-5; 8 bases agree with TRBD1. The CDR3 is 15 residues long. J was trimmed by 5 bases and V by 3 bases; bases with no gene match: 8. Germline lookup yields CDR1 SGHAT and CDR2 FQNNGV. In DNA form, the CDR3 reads TGTGCCAGCAGCTTGCAGACAGGGGTGATGGAGACCCAGTACTTC. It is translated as CASSLQTGVMETQYF. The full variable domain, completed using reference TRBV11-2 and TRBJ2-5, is EAGVAQSPRYKIIEKRQSVAFWCNPISGHATLYWYQQILGQGPKLLIQFQNNGVVDDSQLPKDRFSAERLKGVDSTLKIQPAKLEDSAVYLCASSLQTGVMETQYFGPGTRLLVL.

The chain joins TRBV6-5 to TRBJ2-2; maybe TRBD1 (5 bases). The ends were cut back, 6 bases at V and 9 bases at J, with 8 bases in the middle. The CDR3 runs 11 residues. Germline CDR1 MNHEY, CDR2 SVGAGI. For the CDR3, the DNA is TGTGCCAGCAGAAGGGGCAGGGAGCTGTTTTTT. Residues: CASRRGRELFF.

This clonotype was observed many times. The CDR3 nucleotides read TGTGCCATCAGTGAGTCACAGAGATCTGGGGCCAACGTCCTGACTTTC. Protein: CAISESQRSGANVLTF. The chain carries TRBV10-3 and TRBJ2-6; no reliable D call. The V gene lost 0 bases and the J gene lost 1 base, with 7 bases spanning the gap. From germline, CDR1 is ENHRY and CDR2 SYGVKD. This CDR3 comprises 16 residues.

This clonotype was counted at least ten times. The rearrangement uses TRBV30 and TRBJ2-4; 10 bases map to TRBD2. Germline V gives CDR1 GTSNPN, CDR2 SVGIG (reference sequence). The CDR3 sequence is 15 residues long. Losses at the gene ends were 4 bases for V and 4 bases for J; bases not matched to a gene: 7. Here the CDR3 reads CAWKSGGAEKNIQYF. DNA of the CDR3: TGTGCCTGGAAGAGCGGGGGGGCGGAAAAAAACATTCAGTACTTC.

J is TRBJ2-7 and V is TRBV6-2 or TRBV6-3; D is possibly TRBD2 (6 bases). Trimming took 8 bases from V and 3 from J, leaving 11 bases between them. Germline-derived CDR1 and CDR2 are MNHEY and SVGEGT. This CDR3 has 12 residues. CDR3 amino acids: CASGRTNYEQYF. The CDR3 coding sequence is TGTGCCAGCGGGAGGACAAACTACGAGCAGTACTTC.

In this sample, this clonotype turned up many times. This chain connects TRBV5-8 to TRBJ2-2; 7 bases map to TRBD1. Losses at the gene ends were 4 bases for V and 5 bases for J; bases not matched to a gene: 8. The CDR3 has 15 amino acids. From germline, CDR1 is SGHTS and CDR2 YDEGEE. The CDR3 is CASSPWTGGTGELFF. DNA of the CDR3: TGTGCCAGCAGCCCCTGGACAGGCGGGACCGGGGAGCTGTTTTTT.

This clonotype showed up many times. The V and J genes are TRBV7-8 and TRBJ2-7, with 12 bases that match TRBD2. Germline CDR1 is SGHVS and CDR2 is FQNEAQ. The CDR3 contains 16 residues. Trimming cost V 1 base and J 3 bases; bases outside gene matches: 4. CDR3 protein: CASSLGGLAGIYEQYF. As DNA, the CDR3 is TGTGCCAGCAGCTTAGGCGGACTAGCGGGGATCTACGAGCAGTACTTC.

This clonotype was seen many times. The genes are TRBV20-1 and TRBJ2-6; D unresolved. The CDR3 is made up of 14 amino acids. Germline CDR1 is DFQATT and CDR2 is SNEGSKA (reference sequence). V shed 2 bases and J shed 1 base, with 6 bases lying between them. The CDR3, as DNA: TGCAGTGCTAGACCCTTGTCTGGGGCCAACGTCCTGACTTTC. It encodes CSARPLSGANVLTF.

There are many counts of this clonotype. CDR3 nucleotides: TGTGCCAGCAGACAAGCGACGGGGTGGTCAGATACGCAGTATTTT. This translates into CASRQATGWSDTQYF. This chain uses TRBV5-6 with TRBJ2-3, with D maybe TRBD2 (5 bases). Trimming took off 5 bases at V and 4 bases at J, with 17 bases between the two ends. This CDR3 has 15 amino acids. From germline, CDR1 is SGHDT and CDR2 YYEEEE.

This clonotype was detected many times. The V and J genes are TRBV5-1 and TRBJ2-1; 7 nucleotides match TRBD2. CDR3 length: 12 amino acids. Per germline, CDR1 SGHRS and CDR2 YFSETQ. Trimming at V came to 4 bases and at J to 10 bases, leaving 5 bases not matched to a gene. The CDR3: CASSRPGLEQFF. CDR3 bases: TGCGCCAGCAGCAGACCGGGACTAGAGCAGTTCTTC.

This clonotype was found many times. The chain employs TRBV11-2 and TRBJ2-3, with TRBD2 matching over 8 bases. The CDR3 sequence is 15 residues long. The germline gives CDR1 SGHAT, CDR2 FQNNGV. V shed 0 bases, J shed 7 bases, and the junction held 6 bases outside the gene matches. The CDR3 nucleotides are TGTGCCAGCAGCTTAGATAGCGGGGTAACGAATACGCAGTATTTT. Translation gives CASSLDSGVTNTQYF.

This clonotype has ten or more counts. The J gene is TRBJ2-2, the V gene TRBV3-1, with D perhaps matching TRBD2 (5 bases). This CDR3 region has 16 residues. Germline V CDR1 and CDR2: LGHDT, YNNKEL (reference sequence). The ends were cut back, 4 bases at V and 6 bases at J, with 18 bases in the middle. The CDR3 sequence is CASSPDWDQTSGELFF. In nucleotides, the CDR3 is TGTGCCAGCAGCCCGGACTGGGATCAAACCTCCGGGGAGCTGTTTTTT.

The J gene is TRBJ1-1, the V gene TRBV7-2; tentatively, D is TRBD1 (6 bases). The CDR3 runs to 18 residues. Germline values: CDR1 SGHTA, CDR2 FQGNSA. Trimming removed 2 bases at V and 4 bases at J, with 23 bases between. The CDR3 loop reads CTSSLIRAGEILGTEAFF. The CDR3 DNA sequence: TGTACCAGCAGCTTAATTCGGGCAGGGGAAATTTTGGGCACTGAAGCTTTCTTT.

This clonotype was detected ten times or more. DNA for the CDR3: TGTGCCAGCAGCCAGACAGCGACTGAAGCTTTCTTT. Translating gives CASSQTATEAFF. This chain uses TRBV4-2 with TRBJ1-1; a possible D gene is TRBD1 (5 bases). The ends were cut back, 3 bases at V and 5 bases at J, with 7 bases in the middle. The germline gives CDR1 LGHNA, CDR2 YNFKEQ. This CDR3 spans 12 amino acids.